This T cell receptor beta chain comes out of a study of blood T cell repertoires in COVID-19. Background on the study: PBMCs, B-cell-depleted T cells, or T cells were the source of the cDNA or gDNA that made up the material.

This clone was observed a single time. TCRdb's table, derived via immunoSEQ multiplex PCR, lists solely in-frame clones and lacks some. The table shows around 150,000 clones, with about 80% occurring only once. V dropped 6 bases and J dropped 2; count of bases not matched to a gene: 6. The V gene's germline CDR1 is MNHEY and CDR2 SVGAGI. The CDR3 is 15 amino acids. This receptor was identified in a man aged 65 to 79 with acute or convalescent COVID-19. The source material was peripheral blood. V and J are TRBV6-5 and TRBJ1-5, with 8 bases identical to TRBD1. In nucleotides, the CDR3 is TGTGCCAGCAGGGCAGGGGGCAGGGGCAATCAGCCCCAGCATTTT. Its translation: CASRAGGRGNQPQHF.